This T cell receptor (beta chain) was identified in a study of T cell responses to AZD1222 COVID-19 vaccine. The germline V gene encodes CDR1 LGHNA and CDR2 YNFKEQ. V lost 0 bases and J 3 bases, leaving 14 bases between the germline ends. The CDR3 has 16 amino acids. Some clones are missing from TCRdb's copy, which holds only in-frame ones; the method was immunoSEQ multiplex PCR. The sample has some 180,000 clones, just over 90% seen once. Study-wide points: The study sampled repertoires only after the peak T cell response. The sample set comprised mostly white British donors with more females, and clonal diversity was possibly underestimated.

This clone was seen only once. The antigen remains unidentified. The sequence derives from an adult who received the MenACWY meningococcal vaccine as a control. The sample in question was peripheral blood, obtained 28 days after the second dose of the MenACWY control vaccine. V is TRBV4-2 and J is TRBJ1-2; the D is unclear. The CDR3 DNA reads as TGTGCCAGCAGCCAAGATTTAGCGATCCCCTACTATGGCTACACCTTC. This gives the protein CASSQDLAIPYYGYTF.